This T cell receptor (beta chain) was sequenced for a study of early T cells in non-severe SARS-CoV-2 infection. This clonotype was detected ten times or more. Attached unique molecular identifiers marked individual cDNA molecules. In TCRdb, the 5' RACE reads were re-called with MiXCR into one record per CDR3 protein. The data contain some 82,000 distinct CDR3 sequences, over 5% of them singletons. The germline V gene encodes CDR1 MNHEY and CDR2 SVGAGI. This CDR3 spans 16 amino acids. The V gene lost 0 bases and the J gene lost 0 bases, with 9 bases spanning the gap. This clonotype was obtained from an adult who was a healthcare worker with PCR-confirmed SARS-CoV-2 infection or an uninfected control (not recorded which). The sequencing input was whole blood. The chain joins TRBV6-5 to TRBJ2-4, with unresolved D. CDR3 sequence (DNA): TGTGCCAGCAGTTACTCGAAGGGTTTAGCCAAAAACATTCAGTACTTC. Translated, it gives CASSYSKGLAKNIQYF.